A single sample is the source of the 24 T cell receptor beta chains below, sequenced in a study of cytomegalovirus exposure and HLA in healthy donors (dated by TCRdb to 2016 to 2017). Receptors were amplified or captured by the immunoSEQ multiplex PCR assay. The immuneACCESS repertoire file appears here via TCRdb, limited to in-frame rearrangements. These files lack a portion of the clones; in checked studies, under half of the deficit traces to unresolved V genes, and the cause of the others is not known. For this sample there are 150,000 to 200,000 clones; more than 75% appear just once. Clones ranked in the top ten supply about 7% of the sample. Sequencing was done on a sample of PBMCs. The receptor source for this set is a man in his late teens or twenties in good health and CMV-seropositive.

This chain connects TRBV4-3 to TRBJ2-1; no reliable D call. Germline lookup yields CDR1 LGHNA and CDR2 YSLEER. There are 14 residues in the CDR3. Trimming pared 4 bases from V and 7 bases from J, leaving 14 bases between. The CDR3 nucleotides read TGCGCCAGCAGCCCACGGGTAGCCAATAATGAGCAGTTCTTC. It codes for CASSPRVANNEQFF.

The V gene is TRBV6-1, the J gene TRBJ1-2; D uncertain. Trimming pared 3 bases from V and 4 bases from J, leaving 12 bases between. The CDR3 sequence is 14 residues long. In germline, CDR1 is MNHNS, CDR2 SASEGT. In nucleotides, the CDR3 is TGTGCCAGCAGTGAGCGGGGTCTCTTCTATGGCTACACCTTC. As protein: CASSERGLFYGYTF.

This clone was detected ten times or more. The genes are TRBV4-2 and TRBJ2-4; 9 nucleotides align to TRBD1. CDR1 LGHNA and CDR2 YNFKEQ come from the germline V gene. The CDR3 totals 16 residues. V gave up 2 bases and J gave up 7 bases; unmatched junction bases: 9. CDR3 bases: TGTGCCAGCAGCCAATCTATGGGACAGGGAGAGAACATTCAGTACTTC. Residues: CASSQSMGQGENIQYF.

This chain uses TRBV2 with TRBJ2-5; TRBD1 aligns across 7 bases. The CDR3 loop spans 13 amino acids. Germline trimming cut 6 bases from V and 5 bases from J; bases unmatched to any gene: 6. CDR1 and CDR2 from the germline V gene are SNHLY and FYNNEI. CDR3 in amino acids: CASSSNRGETQYF. The CDR3 DNA follows: TGTGCCAGCAGCTCCAACAGGGGTGAGACCCAGTACTTC.

This clone was detected a few times. The sample contains more than one DNA sequence encoding this CDR3. The rearrangement joins TRBV6-5 to TRBJ2-3, with D maybe TRBD2 (7 bases). Between the trimmed V and J ends, which lost 7 bases and 5 bases, there was a span of 10 bases. Germline lookup yields CDR1 MNHEY and CDR2 SVGAGI. This CDR3 region has 12 residues. The CDR3 reads CASKGGGDTQYF. The CDR3 DNA follows: TGTGCCAGCAAGGGGGGGGGAGATACGCAGTATTTT.

The chain uses TRBV2 and TRBJ1-5, with D possibly being TRBD1 (6 bases). The germline V gene encodes CDR1 SNHLY and CDR2 FYNNEI. The CDR3 covers 16 residues. V shed 0 bases and J shed 6 bases, with 15 bases lying between them. CDR3 region: CASSEARGGLPQPQHF. The CDR3 nucleotides read TGTGCCAGCAGTGAAGCGCGGGGGGGCCTTCCTCAGCCCCAGCATTTT.

This CDR3 is CSVSQGPDEQYF. DNA of the CDR3: TGCAGCGTTTCCCAGGGGCCAGACGAGCAGTACTTC. The V call is TRBV29-1, the J call TRBJ2-7, with D possibly matching TRBD1 (6 bases). The CDR3 sequence is 12 residues long. Germline CDR1 is SQVTM and CDR2 is ANQGSEA. Deletions cut 5 bases from V and 5 bases from J, with 13 bases between.

The CDR3 bases are TGTGCCACCTTAGCGGGAGGGACAGATACGCAGTATTTT. Residues: CATLAGGTDTQYF. The chain uses TRBV28 and TRBJ2-3; 11 bases are shared with TRBD2. CDR3 length: 13 amino acids. After removal of 10 bases from V and 3 bases from J, the junction contained 3 bases not matched to a gene. The V gene's germline CDR1 is MDHEN and CDR2 SYDVKM.

The chain carries TRBV4-1 and TRBJ2-2; D is possibly TRBD2 (6 bases). Germline V gene lookup returns CDR1 MGHRA and CDR2 YSYEKL. V lost 0 bases, J lost 13 bases, and 15 bases lay in between. CDR3 length: 14 residues. CDR3 residues: CASSQDFGGLRLFF. In DNA form, the CDR3 reads TGCGCCAGCAGCCAAGACTTCGGGGGACTTAGGCTGTTTTTT.

The V gene is TRBV2, the J gene TRBJ1-3, with 9 bases matching TRBD1. Per germline, CDR1 SNHLY and CDR2 FYNNEI. V lost 9 bases and J lost 4; bases outside the gene matches: 10. The CDR3 consists of 15 residues. The DNA of the CDR3 is TGTGCCAGTAACCCCGGGACAGGGATCGGAAACACCATATATTTT. It translates to CASNPGTGIGNTIYF.

This chain links TRBV28 with TRBJ1-2; TRBD1 might be the D (5 bases). CDR1 and CDR2 from the germline V gene are MDHEN and SYDVKM. V was pared by 5 bases and J by 4 bases, with 11 bases between. CDR3 length: 13 residues. CDR3 DNA sequence: TGTGCCAGCAGTACGACAGCCTTCTATGGCTACACCTTC. It is translated as CASSTTAFYGYTF.

CDR3 DNA: TGTGCCAGCAAAGGGGGGGATAGCGTTTACTACGAGCAGTACTTC. It encodes CASKGGDSVYYEQYF. V gene TRBV11-1 combines with J gene TRBJ2-7; possibly TRBD2 for D (7 bases). The germline V gene encodes CDR1 SGHAT and CDR2 FQDESV (reference sequence). CDR3 size: 15 residues. Trimming cost V 7 bases and J 3 bases, with 19 bases left between them.

This clone was counted between two and nine times. The V and J genes are TRBV30 and TRBJ1-3; 9 bases agree with TRBD1. V trimming: 3 bases; J trimming: 0 bases; junction bases outside the gene matches: 6. Looked up from germline, CDR1 is GTSNPN and CDR2 is SVGIG (reference sequence). This CDR3 has 16 amino acids. The CDR3 loop reads CAWSRTGVHSGNTIYF. The CDR3 bases are TGTGCCTGGAGCAGGACAGGGGTACACTCTGGAAACACCATATATTTT.

The chain employs TRBV28 and TRBJ1-5; the D is unclear. Germline values: CDR1 MDHEN, CDR2 SYDVKM. The CDR3 consists of 16 residues. Trimming removed 4 bases from V and 1 base from J, with 14 bases in between. CDR3 loop: CASSSLLRMSNQPQHF. CDR3 nucleotide sequence: TGTGCCAGCAGTTCCCTGCTGCGGATGAGCAATCAGCCCCAGCATTTT.

This chain links TRBV4-2 with TRBJ2-4; a possible D gene is TRBD2 (5 bases). The V gene's germline CDR1 is LGHNA and CDR2 YNFKEQ. This CDR3 has 16 amino acids. Trimming took 2 bases from V and 0 from J, leaving 11 bases between them. CDR3 in DNA: TGTGCCAGCAGCCAACGGACTGAGGTAGCCAAAAACATTCAGTACTTC. Residues: CASSQRTEVAKNIQYF.

For this clone: Other DNA sequences within the sample encode an identical CDR3. This chain uses TRBV6-5 with TRBJ2-7; the D gene is possibly TRBD1 (6 bases). This CDR3 contains 14 residues. V shed 5 bases and J shed 0 bases, with 11 bases lying between them. From germline, CDR1 is MNHEY and CDR2 SVGAGI. The CDR3 region has the DNA TGTGCCAGCAGTCCAACAGGGAGCTCCTACGAGCAGTACTTC. Amino acids: CASSPTGSSYEQYF.

This clone was observed a few times. The chain uses TRBV6-6 and TRBJ2-7; perhaps TRBD1 as D (6 bases). The CDR3 has 11 amino acids. Germline V gene sequence: CDR1 MNHNY, CDR2 SVGAGI (reference sequence). With 8 bases removed from V and 8 bases from J, the gap between germline ends came to 13 bases. This chain's CDR3 is CASAMGAQQYF. The CDR3, as DNA: TGTGCCAGCGCGATGGGGGCGCAGCAGTACTTC.

This rearrangement joins TRBV27 to TRBJ1-1, with a tentative D call TRBD1 (5 bases). Looked up from germline, CDR1 is MNHEY and CDR2 is SMNVEV (reference sequence). Trimming removed 0 bases at V and 0 bases at J, with 17 bases between. The CDR3 has 18 residues. The CDR3 loop reads CASSLSPRGRTMNTEAFF. DNA for the CDR3: TGTGCCAGCAGTTTATCGCCTCGGGGGAGGACGATGAACACTGAAGCTTTCTTT.

CDR3 sequence reads: CASSPQGAWNQPQHF. In nucleotides, the CDR3 is TGTGCCAGCAGCCCACAGGGGGCATGGAATCAGCCCCAGCATTTT. The chain is built from TRBV27 and TRBJ1-5; 9 positions match TRBD1. CDR3 length equals 15 residues. In germline, CDR1 is MNHEY, CDR2 SMNVEV (reference sequence). With V trimmed by 6 bases and J by 4 bases, 7 bases remained unmatched.

The chain is built from TRBV27 and TRBJ1-2; TRBD1 matches at 9 bases. Germline V CDR1 and CDR2: MNHEY, SMNVEV (reference sequence). Trimming cost V 6 bases and J 3 bases; bases outside gene matches: 5. The CDR3 has 14 residues. As DNA, the CDR3 is TGTGCCAGCAGAAACAGGGGGCGTGACTATGGCTACACCTTC. It encodes CASRNRGRDYGYTF.

The V call is TRBV9, the J call TRBJ2-2; possible D gene TRBD2, 5 bases. From germline, CDR1 is SGDLS and CDR2 YYNGEE. This CDR3 has 11 residues. V shed 3 bases and J shed 10 bases, with 7 bases lying between them. CDR3 coding DNA: TGTGCCAGCAGCGCACGGGAGGAGCTGTTTTTT. This translates into CASSAREELFF.

CDR3 residues: CASRSPTYEQYF. The CDR3 region has the DNA TGCGCCAGTCGGAGCCCAACCTACGAGCAGTACTTC. The V call is TRBV10-1, the J call TRBJ2-7; D remains unclear. V was cut by 9 bases and J by 2 bases, with 11 bases left in between. The CDR3 spans 12 residues. Germline CDR1 WNHNN, CDR2 SYGVQD (reference sequence).

The chain links TRBV28 to TRBJ1-5; D perhaps matches TRBD1 (6 bases). V was cut by 3 bases and J by 7 bases, with 16 bases left in between. Germline CDR1 and CDR2: MDHEN and SYDVKM. The CDR3 contains 15 residues. The CDR3 here is CASSFFRGKGQPQHF. CDR3 bases: TGTGCCAGCAGTTTCTTCAGGGGTAAGGGGCAGCCCCAGCATTTT.

The sample holds one count of this clone. The rearrangement joins TRBV9 to TRBJ1-1, with a possible D match to TRBD1 (6 bases). In germline, CDR1 is SGDLS, CDR2 YYNGEE. CDR3 size: 15 residues. The germline V and J ends were trimmed by 2 bases and 6 bases, with 17 bases remaining between them. The CDR3 reads CASSVRQGPTSEAFF. CDR3 nucleotides: TGTGCCAGCAGCGTCCGGCAGGGGCCGACCTCTGAAGCTTTCTTT.